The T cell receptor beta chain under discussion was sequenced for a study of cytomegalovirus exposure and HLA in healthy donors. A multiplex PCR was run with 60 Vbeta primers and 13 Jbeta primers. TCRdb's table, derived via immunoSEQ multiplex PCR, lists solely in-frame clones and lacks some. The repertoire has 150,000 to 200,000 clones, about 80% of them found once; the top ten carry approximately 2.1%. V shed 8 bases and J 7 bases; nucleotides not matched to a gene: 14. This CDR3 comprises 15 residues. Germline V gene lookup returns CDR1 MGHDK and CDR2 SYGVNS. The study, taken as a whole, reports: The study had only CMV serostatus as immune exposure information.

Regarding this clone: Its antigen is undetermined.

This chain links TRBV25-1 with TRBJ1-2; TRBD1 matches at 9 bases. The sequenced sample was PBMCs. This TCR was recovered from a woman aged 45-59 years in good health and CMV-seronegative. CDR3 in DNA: TGTGCCAGCGGACCACTGGGGACAGGGACCGTTGGCTACACCTTC. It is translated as CASGPLGTGTVGYTF.